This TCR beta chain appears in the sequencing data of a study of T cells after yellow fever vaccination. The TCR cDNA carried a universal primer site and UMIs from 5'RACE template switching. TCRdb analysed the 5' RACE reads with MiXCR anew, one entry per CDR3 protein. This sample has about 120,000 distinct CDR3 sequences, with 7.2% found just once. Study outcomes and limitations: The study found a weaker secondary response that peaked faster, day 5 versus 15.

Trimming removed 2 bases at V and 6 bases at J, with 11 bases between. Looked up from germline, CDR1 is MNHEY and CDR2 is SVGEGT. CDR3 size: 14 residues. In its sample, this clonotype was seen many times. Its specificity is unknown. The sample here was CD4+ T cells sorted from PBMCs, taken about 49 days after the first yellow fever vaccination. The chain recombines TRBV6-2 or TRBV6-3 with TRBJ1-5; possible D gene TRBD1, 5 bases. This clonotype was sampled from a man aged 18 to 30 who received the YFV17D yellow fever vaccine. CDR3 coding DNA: TGTGCCAGCAGTTACGGCGGGGGGAGTCAGCCCCAGCATTTT. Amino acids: CASSYGGGSQPQHF.